The 32 T cell receptor beta chains presented below share a single source sample, sequenced in a study of T-cell reconstitution after alpha-beta-depleted transplantation in children. As it was prepared, the TCRbeta library received unique molecular identifiers. From the PCR reads, TCRdb called clonotypes with MiXCR, one entry per CDR3 protein. The sample has a few hundred thousand distinct CDR3 sequences, 20% to 30% seen once. The input for sequencing was PBMCs, taken before TCRalphabeta/CD19-depleted stem cell transplant. These receptors came from a boy under two years old with Wiskott-Aldrich syndrome, due to receive a stem cell transplant.

The sample holds one count of this clonotype. The chain recombines TRBV3-1 with TRBJ1-1, with D hard to call. Germline V gene lookup returns CDR1 LGHDT and CDR2 YNNKEL (reference sequence). This CDR3 is built from 17 residues. V shed 4 bases and J shed 0 bases, with 18 bases lying between them. The CDR3 coding sequence is TGTGCCAGCAGCCGGCTTAGCACAGCACTAATGAACACTGAAGCTTTCTTT. It is translated as CASSRLSTALMNTEAFF.

Only a few counts were recorded for this clonotype. The V and J genes are TRBV20-1 and TRBJ2-5; 8 nucleotides align to TRBD1. Germline CDR1 reads DFQATT; CDR2 reads SNEGSKA (reference sequence). The CDR3 is 12 amino acids. Trimming took 3 bases from V and 7 from J; bases not matched to a gene: 4. The CDR3 loop reads CSASLQGVTQYF. The CDR3 nucleotides are TGCAGTGCTAGTCTACAGGGGGTGACCCAGTACTTC.

As to this clonotype: At one end, the junction sequence differs from germline, possibly due to a read error. CDR3: CASRPSGTGRANNEQFF. Here the CDR3 DNA reads TGCGCAAGCAGACCTTCGGGGACCGGGAGGGCGAACAATGAGCAGTTCTTC. The chain employs TRBV5-1 and TRBJ2-1, with TRBD2 identical over 8 bases. The CDR3 is made up of 17 amino acids. The germline CDR1 and CDR2 sequences are SGHRS and YFSETQ.

This clonotype has only a few counts. The V and J genes are TRBV11-3 and TRBJ2-5; maybe TRBD2 (6 bases). The CDR3 contains 14 residues. CDR1 SGHNT and CDR2 YENEEA come from the germline V gene. Trimming left V 1 base short and J 2 bases short, with 8 bases between. In nucleotides, the CDR3 is TGTGCCAGCAGCTTAGCGGGAGAACAAGAGACCCAGTACTTC. Translated, it gives CASSLAGEQETQYF.

The chain links TRBV25-1 to TRBJ1-2; 12 positions agree with TRBD1. This CDR3 has 15 amino acids. The germline gives CDR1 MGHDK, CDR2 SYGVNS. V was pared by 6 bases and J by 8 bases, with 10 bases of the junction left unmatched. CDR3 nucleotide sequence: TGTGCCAGCAGGGGGACAGGGGGCGTATGGTCCGGCTACACCTTC. It is translated as CASRGTGGVWSGYTF.

The sample holds a few counts of this clonotype. V usage is TRBV20-1 and J usage is TRBJ2-1; D may correspond to TRBD1 or TRBD2 (5 bases each). Germline CDR1 is DFQATT and CDR2 is SNEGSKA (reference sequence). This CDR3 has 14 residues. V gave up 7 bases and J gave up 2 bases, with 15 bases separating them. Here the CDR3 DNA reads TGCAGTGTCCGACGGGGCGTCACCTACAATGAGCAGTTCTTC. It encodes CSVRRGVTYNEQFF.

This clonotype was recorded a few times. The V gene is TRBV20-1, the J gene TRBJ2-1; the D is unclear. Germline assignment: CDR1 DFQATT and CDR2 SNEGSKA (reference sequence). V was trimmed by 5 bases and J by 0 bases, leaving 14 bases between them. The CDR3 has 15 amino acids. CDR3 coding DNA: TGCAGTGCTCTAAACCTCCCAAGCTCCTACAATGAGCAGTTCTTC. This sequence encodes CSALNLPSSYNEQFF.

This chain connects TRBV24-1 to TRBJ2-3; D unresolved. The CDR3 has 15 amino acids. V gave up 4 bases and J gave up 3 bases, with 13 bases separating them. Germline lookup yields CDR1 KGHDR and CDR2 SFDVKD. Here the CDR3 reads CATSDPGPSTDTQYF. CDR3 DNA sequence: TGTGCCACCAGTGACCCTGGCCCCTCGACAGATACGCAGTATTTT.

The chain recombines TRBV5-6 with TRBJ2-2, with 8 bases fitting TRBD1. Per the germline V gene, CDR1 is SGHDT and CDR2 is YYEEEE. V gave up 3 bases and J gave up 4 bases; unmatched junction bases: 5. This CDR3 has 15 amino acids. In DNA, the CDR3 is TGTGCCAGCAGCTGCCCCGGGACAGGCACCGGGGAGCTGTTTTTT. Protein product: CASSCPGTGTGELFF. The full variable domain, its missing parts supplied by reference TRBV5-6 and TRBJ2-2, is DAGVTQSPTHLIKTRGQQVTLRCSPKSGHDTVSWYQQALGQGPQFIFQYYEEEERQRGNFPDRFSGHQFPNYSSELNVNALLLGDSALYLCASSCPGTGTGELFFGEGSRLTVL.

This clonotype was recorded only once. The chain employs TRBV5-3 and TRBJ2-7, with no clear D. TRBV5-3 has ORF status, its function being uncertain. V was clipped by 1 base and J by 0 bases, with 5 bases between them. The CDR3 consists of 13 residues. Written as DNA, the CDR3 is TGTGCCAGAAGCTTGCCTGACTCCTACGAGCAGTACTTC. This encodes CARSLPDSYEQYF.

The chain recombines TRBV28 with TRBJ2-5; 7 nucleotides match TRBD1. This CDR3 has 15 residues. V lost 5 bases and J lost 0; bases outside the gene matches: 6. The germline gives CDR1 MDHEN, CDR2 SYDVKM. As DNA, the CDR3 is TGTGCCAGCAGTCTGACAGGGATGTACCAAGAGACCCAGTACTTC. Translation: CASSLTGMYQETQYF.

The chain combines TRBV11-1 with TRBJ2-1, with 9 nucleotides matching TRBD2. J lost 0 bases, V lost 0 bases, and 15 bases had no gene match. Per the germline V gene, CDR1 is SGHAT and CDR2 is FQDESV (reference sequence). The CDR3 spans 21 residues. In nucleotides, the CDR3 is TGTGCCAGCAGCTTAGCCGGGACTAGCCGCCCCACCAGGAGCTCCTACAATGAGCAGTTCTTC. This codes for CASSLAGTSRPTRSSYNEQFF.

The J gene is TRBJ1-2, the V gene TRBV14; D is perhaps TRBD1 (6 bases). Germline loops: CDR1 SGHDN, CDR2 FVKESK. V lost 3 bases and J lost 5, with 10 bases in between. The CDR3 has 13 residues. The CDR3 is CASSQRTAYGYTF. The CDR3 nucleotides read TGTGCCAGCAGCCAGAGGACAGCTTATGGCTACACCTTC.

There are a few counts of this clonotype. The chain combines TRBV20-1 with TRBJ2-1; maybe TRBD2 (6 bases). CDR1 DFQATT and CDR2 SNEGSKA come from the germline V gene (reference sequence). CDR3 length equals 14 residues. Trimming removed 2 bases from V and 0 bases from J, with 8 bases in between. The CDR3 DNA sequence: TGCAGTGCTAGACTAGCGAACTCCTACAATGAGCAGTTCTTC. Translation: CSARLANSYNEQFF.

This clonotype was observed a single time. The V call is TRBV4-1, the J call TRBJ2-4, with a weak D call TRBD1 (5 bases). The CDR3 length is 15 residues. V gave up 2 bases and J gave up 2 bases, with 10 bases separating them. CDR1 is MGHRA and CDR2 is YSYEKL in the germline V gene. CDR3 sequence: CASSQLRGTKNIQYF. For the CDR3, the DNA is TGCGCCAGCAGCCAACTTAGGGGTACCAAAAACATTCAGTACTTC.

The chain recombines TRBV20-1 with TRBJ2-7, with D perhaps given as TRBD1 or TRBD2 (6 bases each). V lost 3 bases and J 3 bases, leaving 18 bases between the germline ends. The CDR3 loop spans 15 amino acids. Germline V gives CDR1 DFQATT, CDR2 SNEGSKA (reference sequence). CDR3 nucleotides: TGCAGTGCTAGGGGCCGGGGGCATCAGGACTACGAGCAGTACTTC. This encodes CSARGRGHQDYEQYF.

This clonotype was seen a handful of times. This chain uses TRBV10-3 with TRBJ2-2, with D possibly TRBD1 on 5 matching bases. Germline CDR1 and CDR2: ENHRY and SYGVKD. V lost 4 bases, J lost 2 bases, and 14 bases lay in between. The CDR3 is made up of 16 amino acids. The CDR3 is CAISGVSTVNTGELFF. CDR3 DNA sequence: TGTGCCATCAGTGGGGTCTCGACAGTAAACACCGGGGAGCTGTTTTTT.

The chain has TRBV12-3 or TRBV12-4 and TRBJ1-5; the D is unclear. This CDR3 comprises 17 residues. Trimming removed 5 bases at V and 5 bases at J, with 22 bases between. The chain's CDR3 is CASSPRQVVTGDQPQHF. The CDR3 nucleotides are TGTGCCAGCAGTCCCCGTCAGGTTGTTACGGGCGATCAGCCCCAGCATTTT.

This clonotype was observed a handful of times. This rearrangement joins TRBV11-2 to TRBJ2-3, with 10 bases that match TRBD2. This CDR3 has 18 residues. Germline lookup yields CDR1 SGHAT and CDR2 FQNNGV. With 5 bases clipped from V and 0 bases from J, the junction kept 11 bases outside the gene matches. DNA for the CDR3: TGTGCCAGCAGCCCGCTTTTAGCGGGAGGAACTAGCACAGATACGCAGTATTTT. It yields the protein CASSPLLAGGTSTDTQYF.

There are a few counts of this clonotype. This rearrangement joins TRBV20-1 to TRBJ2-1; D gene uncertain. Between the trimmed V and J ends, which lost 6 bases and 4 bases, there was a span of 10 bases. Germline lookup yields CDR1 DFQATT and CDR2 SNEGSKA (reference sequence). The CDR3 is made up of 12 amino acids. CDR3: CSALRSYNEQFF. The CDR3 DNA reads as TGCAGTGCGCTCCGCTCTTACAATGAGCAGTTCTTC.

The chain links TRBV20-1 to TRBJ2-3; D not certain. The CDR3 loop spans 11 amino acids. The germline CDR1 and CDR2 sequences are DFQATT and SNEGSKA (reference sequence). CDR3 sequence (DNA): TGCAGCGTCTGGGGTACAGATACGCAGTATTTT. Its protein is CSVWGTDTQYF.

The V call is TRBV29-1, the J call TRBJ1-3; 7 bases align to TRBD1. Germline CDR1 is SQVTM and CDR2 is ANQGSEA. The ends lost 8 bases at V and 4 bases at J; junction bases unmatched: 8. The CDR3 consists of 13 residues. The CDR3 coding sequence is TGCAGCATAGGACAGGCCTCAGGAAACACCATATATTTT. As protein: CSIGQASGNTIYF.

This rearrangement joins TRBV5-1 to TRBJ2-5; TRBD1 might be the D (7 bases). The V end lost 6 bases, the J end lost 3 bases, and 18 bases lay between the germline ends. From germline, CDR1 is SGHRS and CDR2 YFSETQ. The CDR3 sequence is 15 residues long. CDR3 nucleotide sequence: TGCGCCAGCACACAGGGGAGTAGGGAGGAAGAGACCCAGTACTTC. Translated: CASTQGSREEETQYF. The variable domain in full, with the rest retrieved from reference TRBV5-1 and TRBJ2-5, is KAGVTQTPRYLIKTRGQQVTLSCSPISGHRSVSWYQQTPGQGLQFLFEYFSETQRNKGNFPGRFSGRQFSNSRSEMNVSTLELGDSALYLCASTQGSREEETQYFGPGTRLLVL.

This chain connects TRBV5-1 to TRBJ1-1; 11 bases are a match to TRBD1. In germline, CDR1 is SGHRS, CDR2 YFSETQ. The trim removed 1 base at V and 1 base at J, leaving 3 bases unmatched. CDR3 length: 16 residues. The CDR3 DNA is TGCGCCAGCAGCTTGACGGGACAGGGGGGGAACACTGAAGCTTTCTTT. Translating gives CASSLTGQGGNTEAFF. Filled out from reference TRBV5-1 and TRBJ1-1, the complete variable domain reads KAGVTQTPRYLIKTRGQQVTLSCSPISGHRSVSWYQQTPGQGLQFLFEYFSETQRNKGNFPGRFSGRQFSNSRSEMNVSTLELGDSALYLCASSLTGQGGNTEAFFGQGTRLTVV.

The chain combines TRBV5-5 with TRBJ1-4; no firm D call. V was cut by 1 base and J by 7 bases, with 11 bases left in between. Germline assignment: CDR1 SGHKS and CDR2 YYEKEE (reference sequence). There are 14 residues in the CDR3. CDR3 loop: CASSLLPDSEKLFF. CDR3 nucleotide sequence: TGTGCCAGCAGCTTGCTCCCGGACTCTGAAAAACTGTTTTTT.

This clonotype was counted a few times. J is TRBJ2-3 and V is TRBV5-1; 8 positions match TRBD2. Germline trimming cut 1 base from V and 4 bases from J; bases unmatched to any gene: 5. This CDR3 is 15 amino acids long. Looked up from germline, CDR1 is SGHRS and CDR2 is YFSETQ. The CDR3 sequence: CASSLLREGPDTQYF. The CDR3 coding sequence is TGCGCCAGCAGCTTGCTTCGGGAGGGCCCAGATACGCAGTATTTT.

This clonotype was counted a few times. The chain has TRBV28 and TRBJ2-1; D unclear. This CDR3 comprises 13 residues. Germline values: CDR1 MDHEN, CDR2 SYDVKM. Trimming left V 8 bases short and J 0 bases short, with 8 bases between. The CDR3 sequence is CASRWSSYNEQFF. CDR3 nucleotide sequence: TGTGCCAGCCGTTGGAGCTCCTACAATGAGCAGTTCTTC.

This clonotype was counted only a few times. The chain joins TRBV6-1 to TRBJ2-7, with 8 bases identical to TRBD2. CDR3 size: 13 residues. V trimming: 7 bases; J trimming: 4 bases; junction bases outside the gene matches: 6. Germline loops: CDR1 MNHNS, CDR2 SASEGT. The CDR3 DNA follows: TGTGCCAGCACTAGCGGGCGCCTATACGAGCAGTACTTC. This codes for CASTSGRLYEQYF.

Only a few counts were recorded for this clonotype. The chain uses TRBV5-1 and TRBJ2-7; TRBD2 agrees at 14 bases. CDR1 and CDR2 (germline): SGHRS, YFSETQ. The CDR3 length is 17 residues. J gave up 3 bases and V 4 bases, and 9 bases lay outside the gene matches. The CDR3 protein is CASSAGLAGVSVYEQYF. Here the CDR3 DNA reads TGCGCCAGCAGCGCGGGACTAGCGGGAGTATCTGTCTACGAGCAGTACTTC.

The genes are TRBV10-3 and TRBJ2-1; TRBD2 agrees at 12 bases. J lost 7 bases, V lost 2 bases, and 9 bases had no gene match. This CDR3 region has 17 residues. Per the germline V gene, CDR1 is ENHRY and CDR2 is SYGVKD. CDR3 sequence: CAISEPPSGRAWNEQFF. The CDR3 coding sequence is TGTGCCATCAGTGAGCCGCCTAGCGGGAGGGCCTGGAATGAGCAGTTCTTC.

This clonotype showed up just a few times. The chain employs TRBV20-1 and TRBJ2-7; D ambiguous. Trimming removed 5 bases from V and 0 bases from J, with 11 bases in between. The CDR3 totals 13 residues. Germline V gene data show CDR1 as DFQATT and CDR2 as SNEGSKA (reference sequence). CDR3 in amino acids: CSAATGRSYEQYF. CDR3 DNA sequence: TGCAGTGCTGCCACCGGGCGCTCCTACGAGCAGTACTTC.

The CDR3, as DNA: TGTGCCAGCAGCTCAGGGGGACAGGGGGAAGACGAGCAGTACTTC. Amino acids: CASSSGGQGEDEQYF. The rearrangement links TRBV6-2 or TRBV6-3 to TRBJ2-7; TRBD1 agrees at 11 bases. The CDR3 extends over 15 amino acids. With V trimmed by 6 bases and J by 5 bases, 9 bases remained unmatched. Germline V gene sequence: CDR1 MNHEY, CDR2 SVGEGT.